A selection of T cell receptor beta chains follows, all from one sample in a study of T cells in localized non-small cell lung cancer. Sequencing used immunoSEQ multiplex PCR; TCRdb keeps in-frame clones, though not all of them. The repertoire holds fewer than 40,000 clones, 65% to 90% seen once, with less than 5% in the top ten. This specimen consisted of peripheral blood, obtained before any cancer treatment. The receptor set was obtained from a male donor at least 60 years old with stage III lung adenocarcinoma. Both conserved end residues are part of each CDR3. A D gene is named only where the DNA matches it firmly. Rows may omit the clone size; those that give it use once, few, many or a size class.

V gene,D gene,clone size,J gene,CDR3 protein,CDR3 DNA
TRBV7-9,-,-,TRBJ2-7,CASSPSSNYEQYF,TGTGCCAGCAGCCCAAGCTCTAACTACGAGCAGTACTTC
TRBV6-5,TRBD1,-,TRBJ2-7,CASSTRGPGYEQYF,TGTGCCAGCAGTACCAGGGGGCCGGGCTACGAGCAGTACTTC
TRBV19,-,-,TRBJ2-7,CASSLVGGSYEQYF,TGTGCCAGTAGTTTGGTGGGGGGCTCCTACGAGCAGTACTTC
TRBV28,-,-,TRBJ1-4,CASSLIGRGGEKLFF,TGTGCCAGCAGTTTAATCGGCAGGGGAGGGGAAAAACTGTTTTTT
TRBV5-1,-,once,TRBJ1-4,CASSQTRGPREKLFF,TGCGCCAGCAGTCAGACCCGGGGACCGAGAGAAAAACTGTTTTTT
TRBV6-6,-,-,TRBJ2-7,CASSRDATLSYEQYF,TGTGCCAGCAGTCGAGACGCGACACTCTCCTACGAGCAGTACTTC
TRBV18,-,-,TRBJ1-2,CASSPLRGSYGYTF,TGTGCCAGCTCACCCCTCCGGGGTTCCTATGGCTACACCTTC
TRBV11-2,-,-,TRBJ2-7,CASSLDQVGPYEQYF,TGTGCCAGCAGCTTAGATCAAGTAGGGCCCTACGAGCAGTACTTC
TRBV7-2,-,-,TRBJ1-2,CASSGPWGVGYTF,TGTGCCAGCAGTGGGCCCTGGGGGGTTGGCTACACCTTC
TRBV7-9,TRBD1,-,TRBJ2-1,CASSLVGQGIEEQFF,TGTGCCAGCAGCCTAGTAGGACAGGGAATAGAAGAGCAGTTCTTC
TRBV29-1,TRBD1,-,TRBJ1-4,CSVEERDSSNEKLFF,TGCAGCGTTGAAGAAAGGGACAGCTCAAATGAAAAACTGTTTTTT
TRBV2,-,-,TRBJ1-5,CASSQGTGNQPQHF,TGTGCCAGCAGTCAGGGGACGGGCAATCAGCCCCAGCATTTT
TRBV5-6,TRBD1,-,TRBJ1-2,CASSWGQSTGYTF,TGTGCCAGCAGCTGGGGACAGAGCACTGGCTACACCTTC
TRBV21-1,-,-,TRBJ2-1,CASSKGRGGAWSYNEQFF,TGTGCCAGCAGCAAGGGACGGGGGGGAGCTTGGTCCTACAATGAGCAGTTCTTC
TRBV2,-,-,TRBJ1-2,CASSVPSEGYGYTF,TGTGCCAGCAGTGTCCCTAGCGAGGGCTATGGCTACACCTTC
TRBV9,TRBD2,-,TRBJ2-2,CASRGASGGELFF,TGTGCCAGCCGGGGAGCTAGCGGCGGGGAGCTGTTTTTT
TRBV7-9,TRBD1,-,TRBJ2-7,CASSAMEQGGKHEQYF,TGTGCCAGCAGCGCCATGGAACAGGGGGGAAAGCACGAGCAGTACTTC
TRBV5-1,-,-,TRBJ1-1,CASSLWGGTPTEAFF,TGCGCCAGCAGCTTGTGGGGGGGGACTCCCACTGAAGCTTTCTTT
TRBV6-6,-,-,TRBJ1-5,CASSLGREGSPQHF,TGTGCCAGCAGCTTAGGACGAGAAGGGTCGCCCCAGCATTTT
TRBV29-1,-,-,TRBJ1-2,CSVDNSQRGYGYTF,TGCAGCGTTGACAACTCTCAAAGGGGCTATGGCTACACCTTC
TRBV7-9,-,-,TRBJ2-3,CASSPISGPSTDTQYF,TGTGCCAGCAGCCCCATCAGCGGGCCTAGCACAGATACGCAGTATTTT
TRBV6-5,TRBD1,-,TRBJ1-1,CASRGTGYPEAFF,TGTGCCAGCAGAGGGACAGGGTACCCTGAAGCTTTCTTT
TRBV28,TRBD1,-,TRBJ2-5,CASSSLPGQGYPIETQYF,TGTGCCAGCAGCTCCCTTCCGGGACAGGGGTACCCAATAGAGACCCAGTACTTC
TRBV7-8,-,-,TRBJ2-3,CASIRGLTDTQYF,TGTGCCAGCATACGGGGGTTGACAGATACGCAGTATTTT
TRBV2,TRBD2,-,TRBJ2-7,CASSPRGSGRLSYEQYF,TGTGCCAGCAGCCCCAGGGGTAGCGGGAGGTTGTCCTACGAGCAGTACTTC
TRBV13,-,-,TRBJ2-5,CASSLDRQETQYF,TGTGCCAGCAGCCTGGACCGTCAAGAGACCCAGTACTTC
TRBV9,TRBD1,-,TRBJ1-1,CASSVVVDRAEAFF,TGTGCCAGCAGCGTAGTGGTTGACAGGGCTGAAGCTTTCTTT
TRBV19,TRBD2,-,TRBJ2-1,CASSTTSGRDEQFF,TGTGCCAGTAGTACGACTAGCGGGAGGGATGAGCAGTTCTTC
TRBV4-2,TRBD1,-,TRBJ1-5,CASSQEGRRGNQPQHF,TGTGCCAGCAGCCAAGAAGGGCGCAGGGGGAATCAGCCCCAGCATTTT
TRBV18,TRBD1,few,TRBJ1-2,CASSPGGGGDRYTF,TGTGCCAGCTCACCCGGCGGAGGGGGCGATCGCTACACCTTC
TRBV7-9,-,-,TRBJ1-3,CASSPSGRKGYTIYF,TGTGCCAGCAGCCCTAGTGGGCGTAAGGGCTACACCATATATTTT
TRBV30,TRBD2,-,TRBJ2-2,CAWTAGALRTGELFF,TGTGCCTGGACCGCGGGAGCCCTCAGGACCGGGGAGCTGTTTTTT
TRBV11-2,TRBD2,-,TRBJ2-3,CASSPVGAGGFTDTQYF,TGTGCCAGCAGCCCCGTGGGAGCGGGGGGATTCACAGATACGCAGTATTTT
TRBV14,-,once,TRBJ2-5,CASSQEIWGETQYF,TGTGCCAGCAGCCAAGAGATCTGGGGAGAGACCCAGTACTTC
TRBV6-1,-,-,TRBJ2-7,CASGRDLVSYEQYF,TGTGCCAGCGGCCGGGACCTAGTTTCCTACGAGCAGTACTTC
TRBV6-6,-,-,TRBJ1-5,CASTLDSLHSNQPQHF,TGTGCCAGCACATTAGATAGCCTACATAGCAATCAGCCCCAGCATTTT
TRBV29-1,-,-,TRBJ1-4,CSAGFMNEKLFF,TGCAGCGCGGGTTTTATGAATGAAAAACTGTTTTTT
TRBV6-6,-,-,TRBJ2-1,CASSYQGGSYNEQFF,TGTGCCAGCAGTTACCAAGGGGGTTCCTACAATGAGCAGTTCTTC
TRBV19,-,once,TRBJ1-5,CASSIQTNQPQHF,TGTGCCAGTAGTATTCAGACCAATCAGCCCCAGCATTTT
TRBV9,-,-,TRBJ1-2,CASSVDDLYGYTF,TGTGCCAGCAGCGTAGATGACCTCTATGGCTACACCTTC
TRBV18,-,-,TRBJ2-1,CASSPGTEPYNEQFF,TGTGCCAGCTCACCTGGGACGGAGCCTTACAATGAGCAGTTCTTC
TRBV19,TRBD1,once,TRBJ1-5,CASSRGTGGFRSNQPQHF,TGTGCCAGTAGTCGAGGGACAGGGGGGTTTCGAAGCAATCAGCCCCAGCATTTT
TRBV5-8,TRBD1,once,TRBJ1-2,CASSYARTGGLGYTF,TGTGCCAGCAGCTACGCCCGGACAGGGGGTCTAGGCTACACCTTC
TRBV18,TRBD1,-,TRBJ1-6,CASSPGQGQNSPLHF,TGTGCCAGCTCACCGGGACAGGGACAGAATTCACCCCTCCACTTT
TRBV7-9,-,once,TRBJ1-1,CASSLSAGNTEAFF,TGTGCCAGCAGCTTAAGCGCCGGGAACACTGAAGCTTTCTTT
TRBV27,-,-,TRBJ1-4,CASSSSTGHSEKLFF,TGTGCCAGCAGTTCGTCGACAGGCCACTCTGAAAAACTGTTTTTT
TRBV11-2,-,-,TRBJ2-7,CASSQGQIYEQYF,TGTGCCAGCAGCCAAGGACAGATCTACGAGCAGTACTTC
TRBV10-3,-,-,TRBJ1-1,CATQMGENTEAFF,TGTGCCACCCAAATGGGAGAGAACACTGAAGCTTTCTTT
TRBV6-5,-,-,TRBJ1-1,CASSYGPGTEAFF,TGTGCCAGCAGTTATGGACCCGGCACTGAAGCTTTCTTT
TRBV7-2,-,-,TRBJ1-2,CASSPTGRGFYGYTF,TGTGCCAGCAGCCCTACAGGCAGAGGATTCTATGGCTACACCTTC
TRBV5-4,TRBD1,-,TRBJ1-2,CASSFSGGNYGYTF,TGTGCCAGCAGCTTCTCAGGGGGCAACTATGGCTACACCTTC
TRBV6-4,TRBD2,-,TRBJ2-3,CASLDGGATDTQYF,TGTGCCAGCCTTGACGGGGGGGCTACAGATACGCAGTATTTT
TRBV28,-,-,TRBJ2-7,CASTHGQPRYEQYF,TGTGCCAGCACCCATGGGCAGCCTCGCTACGAGCAGTACTTC
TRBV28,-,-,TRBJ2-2,CASSFRPGELFF,TGTGCCAGCAGTTTCAGGCCCGGGGAGCTGTTTTTT
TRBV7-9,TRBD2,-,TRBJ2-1,CASSLGASGGNEQFF,TGTGCCAGCAGCTTAGGGGCTAGCGGAGGCAATGAGCAGTTCTTC
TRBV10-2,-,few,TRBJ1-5,CASRDNSNQPQHF,TGCGCCAGCCGGGACAATAGCAATCAGCCCCAGCATTTT
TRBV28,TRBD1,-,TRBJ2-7,CASSYRGRYEQYF,TGTGCCAGCAGTTACAGGGGGAGGTACGAGCAGTACTTC
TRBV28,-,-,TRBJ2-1,CASSFLNEQFF,TGTGCCAGCAGTTTTCTCAATGAGCAGTTCTTC
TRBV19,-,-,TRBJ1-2,CASAAVTSRRSYGYTF,TGTGCCAGCGCCGCCGTCACGAGTCGGAGGAGCTATGGCTACACCTTC
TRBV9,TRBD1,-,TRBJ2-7,CASSVSGTGYEQYF,TGTGCCAGCAGCGTATCCGGGACAGGGTACGAGCAGTACTTC